This TCR beta chain is from a study of Tregs in tolerant kidney transplant recipients. Study-level results: Validation in larger populations is needed because few patients were studied. This study did not directly address biological reproducibility.

For this clone: Its cognate antigen is unknown.

Germline CDR1 SGHRS, CDR2 YFSETQ. This CDR3 is built from 14 residues. Repertoires were generated with immunoSEQ multiplex PCR, while TCRdb's copy carries only in-frame clones and drops some. In the table there are about 240,000 clones, 84% of which are singletons. The V call is TRBV5-1, the J call TRBJ2-5; TRBD1 is a possible D gene (6 bases). The end of the DNA aligns better with TRBJ2-7, so the J call may be wrong. Sequencing was performed on CD4+ T cells from blood. This receptor was identified in a human donor in good health. CDR3 in amino acids: CASSSLRGRHEQYF. The CDR3 coding sequence is TGCGCCAGCAGCTCACTCAGGGGTCGGCACGAGCAGTACTTC.